This is a list of T cell receptor beta chains from one sample in a study of control samples from healthy donors and cancer patients. Measured with immunoSEQ multiplex PCR; TCRdb has only the in-frame clones, and not every one. The repertoire holds about 63,000 clones, with 87% as singletons. Sequenced input: PBMCs. The receptors come from an older woman with lung cancer. Each CDR3 is given with its conserved first and last residue. The order of the fields is J gene, D gene, clone size, V gene, CDR3 protein, CDR3 DNA. A D gene is named only where the DNA matches it firmly. Rows give clone size only sometimes, using once, few, many, or a class for an expanded clone.

>TRBJ2-5|.|few|TRBV12-3/TRBV12-4
CASSRSPGETQYF
TGTGCCAGCAGCCGGTCCCCCGGCGAGACCCAGTACTTC
>TRBJ1-1|.|.|TRBV9
CASSVKATNTEAFF
TGTGCCAGCAGCGTAAAAGCGACGAACACTGAAGCTTTCTTT
>TRBJ2-2|TRBD2|once|TRBV7-2
CASSLFSGGVSGELFF
TGTGCCAGCAGCTTATTCAGCGGGGGAGTTAGCGGGGAGCTGTTTTTT
>TRBJ2-3|TRBD1|.|TRBV25-1
CASSEYPDRDRTDTQYF
TGTGCCAGCAGTGAATACCCTGACAGGGACCGCACAGATACGCAGTATTTT
>TRBJ2-3|.|few|TRBV10-1
CASSESLTDTQYF
TGCGCCAGCAGTGAGTCCCTCACAGATACGCAGTATTTT
>TRBJ2-1|.|.|TRBV7-9
CASSGRAYNEQFF
TGTGCCAGCAGCGGCAGGGCCTACAATGAGCAGTTCTTC
>TRBJ2-7|.|.|TRBV10-1
CASSDSDEQYF
TGCGCCAGCAGTGATTCGGACGAGCAGTACTTC
>TRBJ1-3|TRBD1|.|TRBV5-1
CASSLTGVTGNTIYF
TGCGCCAGCAGCTTGACAGGGGTCACTGGAAACACCATATATTTT
>TRBJ2-5|TRBD1|.|TRBV29-1
CSVGTGEETQYF
TGCAGCGTCGGGACAGGGGAAGAGACCCAGTACTTC
>TRBJ2-3|.|.|TRBV6-6
CASSYSSGSWDTQYF
TGTGCCAGCAGTTACAGTAGCGGTTCGTGGGATACGCAGTATTTT
>TRBJ1-6|.|.|TRBV30
CAWSVQLNSPLHF
TGTGCCTGGAGTGTACAGCTAAATTCACCCCTCCACTTT
>TRBJ2-1|TRBD1|.|TRBV5-1
CASSLGQLYNEQFF
TGCGCCAGCAGCCTGGGACAGTTATACAATGAGCAGTTCTTC
>TRBJ1-4|.|few|TRBV12-5
CASAGIGEKLFF
TGTGCTAGTGCCGGAATTGGGGAAAAACTGTTTTTT
>TRBJ2-5|.|.|TRBV2
CASSVYQETQYF
TGTGCCAGCAGTGTTTACCAAGAGACCCAGTACTTC
>TRBJ2-5|.|.|TRBV23-1
CASSQGPQGEGPKGQETQYF
TGCGCCAGCAGTCAAGGCCCACAGGGAGAGGGCCCTAAGGGGCAAGAGACCCAGTACTTC
>TRBJ1-2|.|.|TRBV3-1/TRBV3-2
CASSQDLGGGSYGYTF
TGTGCCAGCAGCCAGGATTTGGGGGGTGGAAGCTATGGCTACACCTTC
>TRBJ1-3|.|.|TRBV5-1
CASSLAPGVGNTIYF
TGCGCCAGCAGCTTGGCCCCAGGGGTTGGAAACACCATATATTTT
>TRBJ2-1|TRBD2|.|TRBV5-1
CASSLYPSGRADEQFF
TGCGCCAGCAGCTTGTACCCTAGCGGGAGGGCCGATGAGCAGTTCTTC
>TRBJ1-6|.|.|TRBV7-9
CASSSQENSPLHF
TGTGCCAGCAGCTCCCAAGAAAATTCACCCCTCCACTTT
>TRBJ2-7|.|.|TRBV7-2
CASSRDFSYEQYF
TGTGCCAGCAGCCGGGACTTCTCCTACGAGCAGTACTTC
>TRBJ1-2|.|.|TRBV18
CASSPRPTKNYGYTF
TGTGCCAGCTCACCACGGCCTACTAAGAACTATGGCTACACCTTC
>TRBJ2-7|.|.|TRBV10-1
CASSRGDEQYF
TGCGCCAGCAGCCGGGGTGACGAGCAGTACTTC
>TRBJ2-7|.|.|TRBV2
CASKDQSYEQYF
TGTGCCAGCAAAGACCAATCCTACGAGCAGTACTTC
>TRBJ2-1|TRBD1|.|TRBV5-1
CASSFQGASYNEQFF
TGCGCCAGCAGCTTTCAGGGGGCCTCCTACAATGAGCAGTTCTTC
>TRBJ2-1|TRBD2|.|TRBV9
CASSVASSGGEQFF
TGTGCCAGCAGCGTAGCTTCTAGCGGGGGAGAGCAGTTCTTC
>TRBJ1-4|TRBD1|.|TRBV5-1
CASRVGQSGEKLFF
TGCGCCAGTAGGGTGGGACAGTCGGGGGAAAAACTGTTTTTT
>TRBJ1-5|.|once|TRBV6-5
CASTTREVQPQHF
TGTGCCAGCACCACAAGGGAGGTCCAGCCCCAGCATTTT
>TRBJ2-1|.|.|TRBV19
CASSMSYNEQFF
TGTGCCAGTAGTATGTCCTACAATGAGCAGTTCTTC
>TRBJ1-6|.|few|TRBV7-6
CASSLASRGNNSPLHF
TGTGCCAGCAGCTTAGCGTCCAGGGGAAATAATTCACCCCTCCACTTT
>TRBJ2-1|.|.|TRBV30
CAWIQQSSYNEQFF
TGTGCCTGGATTCAGCAAAGCTCCTACAATGAGCAGTTCTTC
>TRBJ1-1|.|.|TRBV11-2
CASSPQFPTEAFF
TGTGCCAGCAGCCCACAATTCCCCACTGAAGCTTTCTTT
>TRBJ2-1|.|once|TRBV5-1
CASSFSIGQEQFF
TGCGCCAGCAGCTTCTCGATTGGGCAGGAGCAGTTCTTC
>TRBJ1-5|.|once|TRBV4-1
CASSLVESGRADQPQHF
TGCGCCAGCAGCCTCGTAGAGTCAGGGCGAGCGGATCAGCCCCAGCATTTT
>TRBJ2-3|TRBD2|.|TRBV5-1
CASSRTSGGPSTDTQYF
TGCGCCAGCAGCCGAACTAGCGGGGGACCTAGCACAGATACGCAGTATTTT
>TRBJ2-2|.|.|TRBV2
CASSENREPGELFF
TGTGCCAGCAGTGAAAACCGGGAGCCCGGGGAGCTGTTTTTT
>TRBJ1-1|TRBD1|.|TRBV28
CASKFDRGSAEAFF
TGTGCCAGTAAGTTCGACAGGGGGTCGGCTGAAGCTTTCTTT
>TRBJ2-2|TRBD1|.|TRBV24-1
CATSDPGTGGEKGELFF
TGTGCCACCAGTGATCCGGGGACAGGGGGCGAAAAGGGGGAGCTGTTTTTT
>TRBJ1-4|TRBD1|.|TRBV6-5
CASSRDRDGWEKLFF
TGTGCCAGCAGTCGGGACAGGGACGGGTGGGAAAAACTGTTTTTT
>TRBJ1-3|.|.|TRBV15
CATSLGATYGNTIYF
TGTGCCACCAGCCTAGGGGCGACATATGGAAACACCATATATTTT
>TRBJ2-1|.|few|TRBV7-8
CASSLQVVWEKSSYNEQFF
TGTGCCAGCAGCTTACAGGTAGTATGGGAAAAAAGCTCCTACAATGAGCAGTTCTTC
>TRBJ2-2|TRBD2|.|TRBV7-8
CASSLDGGANTGELFF
TGTGCCAGCAGCTTAGACGGGGGGGCGAACACCGGGGAGCTGTTTTTT
>TRBJ2-7|TRBD1|few|TRBV27
CASSSVTGINEQYF
TGTGCCAGCAGTTCTGTGACAGGGATCAACGAGCAGTACTTC
>TRBJ2-7|.|few|TRBV6-5
CASSLIGPGAEQYF
TGTGCCAGCAGTTTAATTGGCCCAGGGGCCGAGCAGTACTTC
>TRBJ2-7|.|.|TRBV24-1
CATSDRRQGFTGEQYF
TGTGCCACCAGTGACCGCCGGCAGGGGTTTACGGGCGAGCAGTACTTC
>TRBJ1-2|.|.|TRBV3-1/TRBV3-2
CASSQEGQPRYTF
TGTGCCAGCAGCCAAGAAGGACAGCCTCGGTACACCTTC
>TRBJ1-1|.|.|TRBV6-5
CASSYSPLGAVAEAFF
TGTGCCAGCAGTTACTCGCCCTTGGGGGCTGTGGCTGAAGCTTTCTTT
>TRBJ2-2|.|.|TRBV24-1
CATSDRVHTGELFF
TGTGCCACCAGTGACAGGGTGCACACCGGGGAGCTGTTTTTT
>TRBJ1-1|.|.|TRBV7-9
CASSLEGKTEAFF
TGTGCCAGCAGCTTAGAGGGGAAAACTGAAGCTTTCTTT
>TRBJ2-3|.|few|TRBV2
CASSGLGDTQYF
TGTGCCAGCAGTGGACTTGGTGATACGCAGTATTTT
>TRBJ1-2|.|.|TRBV6-5
CASSYSLLVGGYGYTF
TGTGCCAGCAGTTACTCCCTACTAGTGGGCGGCTATGGCTACACCTTC
>TRBJ2-7|TRBD2|.|TRBV7-9
CASSYSGGPGEQYF
TGTGCCAGCAGCTATAGCGGGGGGCCAGGGGAGCAGTACTTC